Listed here are 5 T cell receptor beta chains from one sample, sequenced in a study of T cell responses to AZD1222 COVID-19 vaccine. Sequencing used immunoSEQ multiplex PCR; TCRdb keeps in-frame clones, though not all of them. The sample includes roughly 100,000 clones, 80% to 95% of them seen just once. The starting material was peripheral blood, obtained on day 0 of AZD1222 vaccination. The receptor source for this set is an adult in good health.

The chain carries TRBV12-3 or TRBV12-4 and TRBJ1-1; no clear D. The CDR3 length is 13 residues. Deletions cut 4 bases from V and 6 bases from J, with 12 bases between. The CDR3 spells CASSYRLSAEAFF. The CDR3 DNA follows: TGTGCCAGCAGTTACCGCCTCTCAGCTGAAGCTTTCTTT.

The chain links TRBV6-5 to TRBJ1-2, with 8 bases lining up with TRBD1. The trim removed 5 bases at V and 9 bases at J, leaving 5 bases unmatched. Germline values: CDR1 MNHEY, CDR2 SVGAGI. The CDR3 length is 12 residues. The chain's CDR3 is CASSLRTGSYTF. The CDR3 DNA reads TGTGCCAGCAGTCTGCGGACAGGGAGCTACACCTTC.

The genes are TRBV7-8 and TRBJ2-2, with 8 bases fitting TRBD2. The CDR3 spans 17 residues. The germline V gene encodes CDR1 SGHVS and CDR2 FQNEAQ. Trimming removed 5 bases from V and 0 bases from J; junction bases left unmatched: 8. The CDR3 DNA reads TGTGCCAGCAGCCAACTCGCGGGGGGACCGAACACCGGGGAGCTGTTTTTT. Translated, it gives CASSQLAGGPNTGELFF.

The chain carries TRBV6-5 and TRBJ1-6; TRBD1 matches 7 bases. The ends lost 5 bases at V and 6 bases at J; junction bases unmatched: 4. Germline CDR1 is MNHEY and CDR2 is SVGAGI. The CDR3 loop spans 14 amino acids. Here the CDR3 reads CASSRGQSNSPLHF. The CDR3 region has the DNA TGTGCCAGCAGTAGGGGACAGAGTAATTCACCCCTCCACTTT.

This rearrangement joins TRBV7-9 to TRBJ1-2; D is perhaps TRBD1 (5 bases). V lost 5 bases and J lost 6, with 19 bases in between. Germline-derived CDR1 and CDR2 are SEHNR and FQNEAQ (reference sequence). This CDR3 is 15 amino acids long. CDR3 DNA: TGTGCCAGCAGCACTGCCCCGTCGGGGCTTCATGGCTACACCTTC. Translating gives CASSTAPSGLHGYTF.